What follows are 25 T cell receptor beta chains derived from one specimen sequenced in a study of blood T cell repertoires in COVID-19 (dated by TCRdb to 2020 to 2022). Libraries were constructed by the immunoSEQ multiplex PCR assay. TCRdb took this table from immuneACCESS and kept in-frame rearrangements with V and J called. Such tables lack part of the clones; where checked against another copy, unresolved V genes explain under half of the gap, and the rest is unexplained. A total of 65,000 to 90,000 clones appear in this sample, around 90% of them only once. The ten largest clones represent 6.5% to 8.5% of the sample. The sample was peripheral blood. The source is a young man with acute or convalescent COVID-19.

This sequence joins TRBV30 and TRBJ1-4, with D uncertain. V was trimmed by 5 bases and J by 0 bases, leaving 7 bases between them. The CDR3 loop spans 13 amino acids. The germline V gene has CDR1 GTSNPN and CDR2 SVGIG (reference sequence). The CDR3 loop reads CAWGLATNEKLFF. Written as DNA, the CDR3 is TGTGCCTGGGGACTCGCAACTAATGAAAAACTGTTTTTT. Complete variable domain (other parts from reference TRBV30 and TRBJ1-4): SQTIHQWPATLVQPVGSPLSLECTVEGTSNPNLYWYRQAAGRGLQLLFYSVGIGQISSEVPQNLSASRPQDRQFILSSKKLLLSDSGFYLCAWGLATNEKLFFGSGTQLSVL.

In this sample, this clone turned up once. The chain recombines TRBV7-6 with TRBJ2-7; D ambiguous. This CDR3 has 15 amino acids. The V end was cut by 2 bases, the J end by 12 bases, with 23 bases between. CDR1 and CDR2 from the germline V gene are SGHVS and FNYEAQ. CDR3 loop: CASSLSPGQDLGTYF. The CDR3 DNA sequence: TGTGCCAGCAGCTTAAGCCCTGGGCAAGACCTGGGTACGTACTTC.

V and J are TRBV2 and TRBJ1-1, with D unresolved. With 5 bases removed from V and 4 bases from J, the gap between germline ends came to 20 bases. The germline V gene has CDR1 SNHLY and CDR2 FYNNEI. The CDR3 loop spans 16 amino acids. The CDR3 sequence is CASSPGLQMGITEAFF. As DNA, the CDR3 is TGTGCCAGCAGTCCCGGACTCCAAATGGGAATCACTGAAGCTTTCTTT. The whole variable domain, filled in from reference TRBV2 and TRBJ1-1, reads EPEVTQTPSHQVTQMGQEVILRCVPISNHLYFYWYRQILGQKVEFLVSFYNNEISEKSEIFDDQFSVERPDGSNFTLKIRSTKLEDSAMYFCASSPGLQMGITEAFFGQGTRLTVV.

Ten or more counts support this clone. This CDR3 is CASSLRGGVPTGELFF. The CDR3 DNA sequence: TGTGCCAGCAGCTTAAGGGGCGGGGTCCCAACCGGGGAGCTGTTTTTT. The chain combines TRBV7-6 with TRBJ2-2, with D perhaps TRBD2 (6 bases). The CDR3 has 16 amino acids. In germline, CDR1 is SGHVS, CDR2 FNYEAQ. Trimming cost V 2 bases and J 5 bases, with 15 bases left between them.

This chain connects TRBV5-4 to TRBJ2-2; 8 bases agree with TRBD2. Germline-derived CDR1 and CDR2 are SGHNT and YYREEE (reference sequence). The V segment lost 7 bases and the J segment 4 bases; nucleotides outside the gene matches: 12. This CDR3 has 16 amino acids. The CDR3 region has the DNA TGTGCCAGCCGCCCCGGGGGGGGCTCCACCACCGGGGAGCTGTTTTTT. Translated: CASRPGGGSTTGELFF.

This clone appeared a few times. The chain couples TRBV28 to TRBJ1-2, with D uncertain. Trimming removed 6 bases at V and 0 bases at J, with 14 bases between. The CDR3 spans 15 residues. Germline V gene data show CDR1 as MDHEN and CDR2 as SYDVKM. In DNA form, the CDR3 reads TGTGCCAGCAGCCCTCGGGATGGGGCTAACTATGGCTACACCTTC. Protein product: CASSPRDGANYGYTF.

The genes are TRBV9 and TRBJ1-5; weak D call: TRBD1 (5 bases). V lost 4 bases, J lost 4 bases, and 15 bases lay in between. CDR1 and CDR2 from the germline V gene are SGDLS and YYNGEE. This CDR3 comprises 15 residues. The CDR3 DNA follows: TGTGCCAGCAGCCCTAGGGCTACAGGTAATCAGCCCCAGCATTTT. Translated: CASSPRATGNQPQHF.

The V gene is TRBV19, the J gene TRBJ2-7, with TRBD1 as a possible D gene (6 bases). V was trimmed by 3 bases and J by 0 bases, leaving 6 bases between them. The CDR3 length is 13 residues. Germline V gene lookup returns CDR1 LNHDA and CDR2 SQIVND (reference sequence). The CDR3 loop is CASSMDSSYEQYF. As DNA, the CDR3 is TGTGCCAGTAGTATGGACAGCTCCTACGAGCAGTACTTC. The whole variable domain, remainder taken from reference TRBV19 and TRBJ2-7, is DGGITQSPKYLFRKEGQNVTLSCEQNLNHDAMYWYRQDPGQGLRLIYYSQIVNDFQKGDIAEGYSVSREKKESFPLTVTSAQKNPTAFYLCASSMDSSYEQYFGPGTRLTVT.

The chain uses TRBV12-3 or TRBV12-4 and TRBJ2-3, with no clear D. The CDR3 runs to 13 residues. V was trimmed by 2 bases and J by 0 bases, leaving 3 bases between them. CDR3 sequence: CASSLPSTDTQYF. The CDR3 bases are TGTGCCAGCAGTTTACCTAGCACAGATACGCAGTATTTT.

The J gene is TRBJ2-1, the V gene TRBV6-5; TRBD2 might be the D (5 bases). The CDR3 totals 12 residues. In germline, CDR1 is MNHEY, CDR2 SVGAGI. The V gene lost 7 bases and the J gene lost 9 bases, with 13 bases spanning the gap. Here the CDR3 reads CASMRGLVEQFF. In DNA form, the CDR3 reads TGTGCCAGCATGCGCGGGCTGGTTGAGCAGTTCTTC.

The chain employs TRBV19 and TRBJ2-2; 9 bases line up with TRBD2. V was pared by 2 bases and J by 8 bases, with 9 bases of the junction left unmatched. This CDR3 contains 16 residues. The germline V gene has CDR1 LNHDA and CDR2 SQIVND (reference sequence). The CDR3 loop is CASSINSGRFEGELFF. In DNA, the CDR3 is TGTGCCAGTAGTATAAATAGCGGGAGATTCGAGGGGGAGCTGTTTTTT.

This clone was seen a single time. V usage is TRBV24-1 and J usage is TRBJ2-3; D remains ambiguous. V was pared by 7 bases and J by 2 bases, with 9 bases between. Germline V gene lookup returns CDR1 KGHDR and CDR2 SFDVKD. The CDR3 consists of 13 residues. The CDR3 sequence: CATSESYTDTQYF. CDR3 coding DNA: TGTGCCACCAGCGAGAGTTACACAGATACGCAGTATTTT.

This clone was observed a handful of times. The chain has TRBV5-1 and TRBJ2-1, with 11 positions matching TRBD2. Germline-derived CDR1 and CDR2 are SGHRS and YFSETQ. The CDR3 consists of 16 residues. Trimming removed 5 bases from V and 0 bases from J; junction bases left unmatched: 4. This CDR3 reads CASRRLAGSSYNEQFF. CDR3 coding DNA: TGCGCCAGCAGACGACTAGCGGGGAGCTCCTACAATGAGCAGTTCTTC.

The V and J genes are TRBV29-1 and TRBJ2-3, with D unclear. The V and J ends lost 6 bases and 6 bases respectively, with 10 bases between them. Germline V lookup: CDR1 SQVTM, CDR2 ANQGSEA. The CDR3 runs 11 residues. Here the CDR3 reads CSVVNGDTQYF. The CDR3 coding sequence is TGCAGCGTCGTTAACGGGGATACGCAGTATTTT.

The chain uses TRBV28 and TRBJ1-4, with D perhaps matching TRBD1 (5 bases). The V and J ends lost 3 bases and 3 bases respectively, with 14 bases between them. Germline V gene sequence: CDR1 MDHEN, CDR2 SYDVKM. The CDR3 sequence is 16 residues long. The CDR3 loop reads CASSFVRGKANEKLFF. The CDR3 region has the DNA TGTGCCAGCAGTTTTGTTAGGGGCAAGGCTAATGAAAAACTGTTTTTT.

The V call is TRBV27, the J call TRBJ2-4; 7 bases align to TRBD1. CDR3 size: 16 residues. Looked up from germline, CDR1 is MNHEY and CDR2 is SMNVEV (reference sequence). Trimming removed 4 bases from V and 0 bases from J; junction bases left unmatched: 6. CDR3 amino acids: CASSSGQALAKNIQYF. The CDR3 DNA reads TGTGCCAGCAGTTCCGGACAGGCGTTAGCCAAAAACATTCAGTACTTC.

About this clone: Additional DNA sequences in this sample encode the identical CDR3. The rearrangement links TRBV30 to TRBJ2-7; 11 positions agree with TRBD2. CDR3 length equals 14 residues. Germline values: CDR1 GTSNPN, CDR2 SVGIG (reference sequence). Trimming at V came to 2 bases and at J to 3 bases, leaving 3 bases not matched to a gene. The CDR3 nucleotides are TGTGCCTGGAGTCGGGGGACTAGCGGCTACGAGCAGTACTTC. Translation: CAWSRGTSGYEQYF. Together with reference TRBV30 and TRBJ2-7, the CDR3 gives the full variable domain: SQTIHQWPATLVQPVGSPLSLECTVEGTSNPNLYWYRQAAGRGLQLLFYSVGIGQISSEVPQNLSASRPQDRQFILSSKKLLLSDSGFYLCAWSRGTSGYEQYFGPGTRLTVT.

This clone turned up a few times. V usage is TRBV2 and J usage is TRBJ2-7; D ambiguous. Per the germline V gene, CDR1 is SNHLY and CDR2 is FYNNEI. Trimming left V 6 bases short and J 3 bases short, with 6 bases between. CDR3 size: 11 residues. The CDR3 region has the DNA TGTGCCAGCAGGGAGAGCTACGAGCAGTACTTC. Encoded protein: CASRESYEQYF.

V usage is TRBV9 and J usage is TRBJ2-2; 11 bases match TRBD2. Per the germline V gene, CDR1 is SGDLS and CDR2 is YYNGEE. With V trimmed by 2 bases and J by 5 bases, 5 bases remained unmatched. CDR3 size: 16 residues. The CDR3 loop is CASSVGLAGKTGELFF. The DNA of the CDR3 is TGTGCCAGCAGCGTCGGACTAGCGGGCAAAACCGGGGAGCTGTTTTTT.

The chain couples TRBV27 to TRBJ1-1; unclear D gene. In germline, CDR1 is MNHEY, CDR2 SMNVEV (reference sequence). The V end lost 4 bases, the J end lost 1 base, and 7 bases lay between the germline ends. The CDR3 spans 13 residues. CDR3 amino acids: CASSWQKNTEAFF. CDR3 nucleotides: TGTGCCAGCAGTTGGCAAAAGAACACTGAAGCTTTCTTT.

CDR3: CASSQSLAGVTGELFF. The CDR3 DNA reads TGTGCCAGCAGCCAGAGCTTAGCGGGAGTGACCGGGGAGCTGTTTTTT. The chain links TRBV7-2 to TRBJ2-2, with TRBD2 identical over 9 bases. Germline V gene data show CDR1 as SGHTA and CDR2 as FQGNSA. This CDR3 region has 16 residues. V shed 5 bases and J 5 bases; nucleotides not matched to a gene: 9.

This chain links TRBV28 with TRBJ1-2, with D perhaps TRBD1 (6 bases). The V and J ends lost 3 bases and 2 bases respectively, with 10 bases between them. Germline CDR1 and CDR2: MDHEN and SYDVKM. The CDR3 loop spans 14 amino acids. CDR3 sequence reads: CASSFTGSNYGYTF. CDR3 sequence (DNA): TGTGCCAGCAGTTTCACAGGGTCGAACTATGGCTACACCTTC.

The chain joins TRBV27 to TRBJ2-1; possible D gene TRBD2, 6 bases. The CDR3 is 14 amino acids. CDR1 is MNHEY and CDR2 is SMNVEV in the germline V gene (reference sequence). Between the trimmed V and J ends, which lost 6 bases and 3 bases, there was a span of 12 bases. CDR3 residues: CASRLGLGYNEQFF. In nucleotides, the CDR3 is TGTGCCAGCAGACTGGGACTTGGCTACAATGAGCAGTTCTTC.

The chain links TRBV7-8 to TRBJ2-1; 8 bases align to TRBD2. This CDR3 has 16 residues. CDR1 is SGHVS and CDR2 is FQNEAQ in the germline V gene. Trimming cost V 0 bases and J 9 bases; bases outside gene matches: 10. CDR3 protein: CASSLATSTGRGEQFF. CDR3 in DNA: TGTGCCAGCAGCTTAGCGACAAGTACCGGGAGGGGTGAGCAGTTCTTC. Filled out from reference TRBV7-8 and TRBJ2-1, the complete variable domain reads GAGVSQSPRYKVAKRGQDVALRCDPISGHVSLFWYQQALGQGPEFLTYFQNEAQLDKSGLPSDRFFAERPEGSVSTLKIQRTQQEDSAVYLCASSLATSTGRGEQFFGPGTRLTVL.

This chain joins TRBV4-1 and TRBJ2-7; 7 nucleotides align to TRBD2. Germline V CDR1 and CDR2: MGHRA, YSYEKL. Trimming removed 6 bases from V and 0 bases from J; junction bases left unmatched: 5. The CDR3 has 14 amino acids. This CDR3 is CASRVRDYSYEQYF. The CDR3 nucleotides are TGCGCCAGCAGGGTCCGGGACTACTCCTACGAGCAGTACTTC.